Listed below are T cell receptor beta chains from one sample, sequenced in a study of T cell responses to AZD1222 COVID-19 vaccine. This table comes from immunoSEQ multiplex PCR, and its TCRdb copy is limited to in-frame clones, with some not included. The data show some 150,000 clones, and the top ten clones hold under 2.5%. The sample comprised peripheral blood. All receptors come from an adult in good health. CDR3s include the opening cysteine and the closing phenylalanine or tryptophan. D genes are given only for firm matches.

TRBV19	TRBJ2-3	TRBD1	TGTGCCAGTAGTATAAGGGGCCGACAGGGGAGCTCGGTAACAGATACGCAGTATTTT	CASSIRGRQGSSVTDTQYF
TRBV5-1	TRBJ1-1	.	TGCGCCAGCAGGGCCCCCTTAGAGAGCACTGAAGCTTTCTTT	CASRAPLESTEAFF
TRBV11-1	TRBJ1-1	TRBD1	TGTGCCAGCAGCTTCGGGACAGGGGGCGTCACTGAAGCTTTCTTT	CASSFGTGGVTEAFF
TRBV7-9	TRBJ1-6	TRBD1	TGTGCCAGCAGCTTTGTGGGACAGCGTAATTCACCCCTCCACTTT	CASSFVGQRNSPLHF
TRBV7-3	TRBJ2-3	TRBD2	TGTGCCAGCAGCTTTGCGGGGGGCGGAGATACGCAGTATTTT	CASSFAGGGDTQYF
TRBV5-1	TRBJ1-5	TRBD1	TGCGCCAGCAGCCCCGGGACAGGGGGGAATCAGCCCCAGCATTTT	CASSPGTGGNQPQHF
TRBV4-2	TRBJ1-2	.	TGTGCCAGCAGCCAAGATATAGGGACCGGCTACACCTTC	CASSQDIGTGYTF
TRBV27	TRBJ2-7	TRBD1	TGTGCCAGCAGTTTAACGGGACAGGGGACCTACGAGCAGTACTTC	CASSLTGQGTYEQYF
TRBV29-1	TRBJ1-5	.	TGCAGCGTTGGGTCTGGGGCTCAGCCCCAGCATTTT	CSVGSGAQPQHF
TRBV3-1/TRBV3-2	TRBJ1-3	.	TGTGCCAGCAGCCAAGACGGGCGGACTTTTGACACCATATATTTT	CASSQDGRTFDTIYF
TRBV5-5	TRBJ2-5	.	TGTGCCAGCAGCTTGGAGCACCCAGGGGGGAAAGGGGAGACCCAGTACTTC	CASSLEHPGGKGETQYF
TRBV5-1	TRBJ2-3	TRBD2	TGCGCCAGCAGCTTGGAACTAGCGGGGACCAGCACAGATACGCAGTATTTT	CASSLELAGTSTDTQYF
TRBV29-1	TRBJ2-1	TRBD2	TGCAGCGTTGGGCTAGCGGTGGCAGGAGAGCAGTTCTTC	CSVGLAVAGEQFF
TRBV29-1	TRBJ2-7	.	TGCAGCGTTCGGGCAGGGGGGCCCTACGAGCAGTACTTC	CSVRAGGPYEQYF
TRBV28	TRBJ1-2	.	TGTGCCAGCAGTTTAGGGCGGGCGGGTGGCTACACCTTC	CASSLGRAGGYTF
TRBV30	TRBJ1-1	.	TGTGCCTGGAAACCAGTGAACACTGAAGCTTTCTTT	CAWKPVNTEAFF
TRBV28	TRBJ1-4	TRBD1	TGTGCCAGCAGTCCCCCCCGCTCGGGACAGTGGAATGAAAAACTGTTTTTT	CASSPPRSGQWNEKLFF
TRBV5-1	TRBJ1-2	.	TGCGCCAGCAGCTTGGCCACCGGAGTGGGGAGCTATGGCTACACCTTC	CASSLATGVGSYGYTF
TRBV6-1	TRBJ2-5	TRBD1	TGTGCCAGCAGTGAAGCTGGGACAGGGGGTATGGCCCAGTACTTC	CASSEAGTGGMAQYF
TRBV27	TRBJ2-5	.	TGTGCCAGCAGTTTGTGGGGGACCCAAGAGACCCAGTACTTC	CASSLWGTQETQYF
TRBV11-2	TRBJ1-5	.	TGTGCCAGCAGCCCAGGAGGCGGACTTTTTAGCAATCAGCCCCAGCATTTT	CASSPGGGLFSNQPQHF
TRBV19	TRBJ2-1	.	TGTGCCAGTAGTATAACAGACCCGAGCTCCTACAATGAGCAGTTCTTC	CASSITDPSSYNEQFF
TRBV10-3	TRBJ2-2	TRBD2	TGTGCCATCAGTGACCTAGCGGGGGGGACCGGGGAGCTGTTTTTT	CAISDLAGGTGELFF
TRBV7-8	TRBJ1-6	.	TGTGCCAGCAGCTTAAATGTCAACGGAAATTCACCCCTCCACTTT	CASSLNVNGNSPLHF
TRBV2	TRBJ1-6	TRBD1	TGTGCCAGCAGTGTGGACAGGAGCTCCTATAATTCACCCCTCCACTTT	CASSVDRSSYNSPLHF
TRBV5-1	TRBJ2-5	TRBD2	TGCGCCAGCAGCTTAGCGGGGGGAGGAGAGACCCAGTACTTC	CASSLAGGGETQYF
TRBV12-3/TRBV12-4	TRBJ1-1	.	TGTGCCAGCAGTCGGGGGGGTCCTCAAGATTTT	CASSRGGPQDF
TRBV5-5	TRBJ2-3	.	TGTGCCAGCAGCTCGACCACACCCCGGAGCACAGATACGCAGTATTTT	CASSSTTPRSTDTQYF
TRBV3-1/TRBV3-2	TRBJ2-1	TRBD2	TGTGCCAGCAGCCTGATCGACGGGGGGGCCCTGTTCTTC	CASSLIDGGALFF
TRBV7-2	TRBJ1-2	TRBD1	TGTGCCAGCAGCTTATTCAGGGGGGCTAACTATGGCTACACCTTC	CASSLFRGANYGYTF
TRBV4-1	TRBJ1-1	TRBD1	TGCGCCAGCAGCCAACCGGGACAGGGGAACACTGAAGCTTTCTTT	CASSQPGQGNTEAFF
TRBV28	TRBJ1-2	.	TGTGCCAGCAGCCCCGGCGGAGGTAGGGTTGGCTACACCTTC	CASSPGGGRVGYTF
TRBV5-4	TRBJ1-6	.	TGTGCCAGCAGCTTGGAAGGGATTTTAAGTTCACCCCTCCACTTT	CASSLEGILSSPLHF
TRBV2	TRBJ1-5	.	TGTGCCAGCAGTCTCGCAGGGGATCAGCCCCAGCATTTT	CASSLAGDQPQHF
TRBV9	TRBJ1-2	TRBD1	TGTGCCAGCAGCGTAGCGGGACAGGGGGCGAATGGCTACACCTTC	CASSVAGQGANGYTF
TRBV18	TRBJ1-4	.	TGTGCCAGCTCCCCCGGGGGGACTAATGAAAAACTGTTTTTT	CASSPGGTNEKLFF
TRBV30	TRBJ2-2	TRBD2	TGTGCCTGGAGTGTACATGGGGGGGCCGGGGAGCTGTTTTTT	CAWSVHGGAGELFF
TRBV29-1	TRBJ2-5	TRBD2	TGCAGCGTTGTCGGGATAGCGGGTTCGCAAGAGACCCAGTACTTC	CSVVGIAGSQETQYF
TRBV6-5	TRBJ1-5	TRBD1	TGTGCCAGCAGTAGGGACAGGGGCGCGAATCAGCCCCAGCATTTT	CASSRDRGANQPQHF
TRBV14	TRBJ2-3	.	TGTGCCAGCAGCCAGAGGCGGGGAGGTGGTCTGCGCACAGATACGCAGTATTTT	CASSQRRGGGLRTDTQYF
TRBV3-1/TRBV3-2	TRBJ1-2	TRBD1	TGTGCCAGCAGGAAACAGGGGGACAACTATGGCTACACCTTC	CASRKQGDNYGYTF
TRBV18	TRBJ1-2	.	TGTGCCAGCTCACCATCCGGGGCCTCAGGTCTCAACTACACCTTC	CASSPSGASGLNYTF
TRBV3-1/TRBV3-2	TRBJ1-2	.	TGTGCCAGCAGCCAAGAGTCCCGAGAGGCCGGCTACACCTTC	CASSQESREAGYTF
TRBV28	TRBJ1-1	.	TGTGCCAGCCGCCCCTTTGGGGTAGGAGGAACTGAAGCTTTCTTT	CASRPFGVGGTEAFF
TRBV5-6	TRBJ1-1	.	TGTGCCAGCAGCTTAAGGGGGAGGGCTGAAGCTTTCTTT	CASSLRGRAEAFF
TRBV5-4	TRBJ2-7	.	TGTGCCAGCAAAAACTGGAATGTGGACCAGCAGTACTTC	CASKNWNVDQQYF
TRBV27	TRBJ1-4	.	TGTGCCAGCAGCCGCAAACAGGGAGCTAATGAAAAACTGTTTTTT	CASSRKQGANEKLFF
TRBV28	TRBJ2-3	.	TGTGCCAGCAGTTCTGGGTGGGGTCCCACAGATACGCAGTATTTT	CASSSGWGPTDTQYF
TRBV4-3	TRBJ2-2	TRBD1	TGCGCCAGCAGCCAAGATAGTGGGACAGTTTATTCCGGGGAGCTGTTTTTT	CASSQDSGTVYSGELFF
TRBV4-2	TRBJ2-2	.	TGTGCCAGCAGCTTACCAGCGACCGGGGAGCTGTTTTTT	CASSLPATGELFF
TRBV6-2/TRBV6-3	TRBJ1-2	.	TGTGCCAGCAGTTACTCGTCCGACAGGAACCCAAATGGCTACACCTTC	CASSYSSDRNPNGYTF
TRBV11-2	TRBJ1-2	.	TGTGCCAGCAGCCCCCCCGGGGCGCATGGCTACACCTTC	CASSPPGAHGYTF
TRBV12-5	TRBJ1-1	.	TGTGCTAGTGCCGGGGGGGGACCAGCTTTCTTT	CASAGGGPAFF